The clone carrying this T cell receptor beta chain is called medium-sized based on its frequency. Its antigen is undetermined. The read ends 3 residues before the CDR3 terminus; that terminus is restored from the germline J gene. Measured with immunoSEQ multiplex PCR; TCRdb has only the in-frame clones, and not every one. Its listing shows roughly 20,000 clones. This sample was included in a study of T cells in women clearing cervical HPV infection. Study background: Blood came at first lesion visit for cases, post-clearance for controls. Broader study findings: Cases and controls were distinguished at AUC 0.83 by richness and V genes. Cases carried less TRBV6-7 than controls: 0.11% versus 0.16%.

V shed 5 bases, J shed 7 bases, and the junction held 8 bases outside the gene matches. The CDR3 runs to 15 residues. The V gene's germline CDR1 is SGHTA and CDR2 FQGTGA. All participants had a single incident cervical HPV16 infection, and prevalent HPV16 infections were excluded. Source material: blood buffy coat. The J gene is TRBJ2-1, the V gene TRBV7-3, with TRBD1 identical over 10 bases. The sequence was obtained from a woman between 18 and 75 years old with a cervical HPV16 infection that either progressed to CIN3+ or cleared (not recorded which). The CDR3 sequence is CASSNTDRGGNEQFF. The CDR3 bases that were read are TGTGCCAGCAGCAACACGGACAGGGGGGGAAATGAG.